This T cell receptor beta chain originates from a study of metastatic and nonmetastatic thyroid tumors. Background on the study: Malignant thyroid and benign thyroid patients provided blood and tumor or nodule tissue whose repertoires were compared.

Study findings and constraints: For both blood and tumor, malignant thyroid tumors reportedly showed significantly higher TCR beta diversity than benign nodules did.

Ahead of thyroid surgery, no patient had received treatment of any kind. As to this clone: Its matching antigen is unknown.

Per the study methods: A classifier for distant metastasis in papillary thyroid cancer was constructed using CDR3 differences observed across clinicopathological groups. TCRdb redid the clone calls on the PCR reads using MiXCR. TCRdb's processing, not the authors' own work, is the source of the V and J calls. The sample contains around 19,000 clones, around 16% of which appear only once. The CDR3 loop spans 16 amino acids. CDR1 is DFQATT, CDR2 SNEGSKA, per germline (reference sequence). Trimming took 5 bases from V and 5 from J; bases not matched to a gene: 11. The source of this sequence is a female donor with papillary thyroid cancer or a benign thyroid nodule (not recorded which). Some clones in this sample may be carry-over from other donors' samples. This chain connects TRBV20-1 to TRBJ2-5; 13 positions agree with TRBD2. The sequencing sample was made of tumor tissue. CDR3 residues: CSAYGLAGDVGETQYF. CDR3 nucleotide sequence: TGCAGTGCTTACGGACTAGCGGGGGATGTGGGGGAGACCCAGTACTTC.